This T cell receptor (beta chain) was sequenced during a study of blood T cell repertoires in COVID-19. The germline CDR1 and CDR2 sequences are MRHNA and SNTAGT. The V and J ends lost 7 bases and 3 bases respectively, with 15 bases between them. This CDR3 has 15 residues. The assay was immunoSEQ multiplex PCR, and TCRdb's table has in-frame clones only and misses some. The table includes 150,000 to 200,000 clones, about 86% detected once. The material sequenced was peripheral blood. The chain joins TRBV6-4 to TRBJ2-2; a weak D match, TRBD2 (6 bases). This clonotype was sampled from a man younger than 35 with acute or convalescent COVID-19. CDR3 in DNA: TGTGCCAGCAAGACCCGGGACTCCGACACCGGGGAGCTGTTTTTT. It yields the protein CASKTRDSDTGELFF.